A single sample is the source of the 11 T cell receptor beta chains below, sequenced in a study of T cells in Graves' hyperthyroidism and ophthalmopathy. Authors of the study amplified TCR beta CDR3 regions from RNA transcripts. The HTBI primer set was used in a first-round RT-PCR of the TCR CDR3. TCRdb used MiXCR to reprocess the multiplex PCR reads, holding one entry per CDR3 protein. The sample consists of around 390,000 distinct CDR3 sequences, about 15% of them appearing once. The specimen was blood. The receptors shown here come from a woman in her twenties or thirties with Graves' ophthalmopathy.

The chain recombines TRBV19 with TRBJ1-2; D is undetermined. Between the trimmed V and J ends, which lost 5 bases and 4 bases, there was a span of 11 bases. This CDR3 region has 13 residues. Germline assignment: CDR1 LNHDA and CDR2 SQIVND (reference sequence). This chain's CDR3 is CASSPPLGYGYTF. DNA of the CDR3: TGTGCCAGTAGTCCTCCCCTGGGCTATGGCTACACCTTC.

This clonotype was picked up one time. The V call is TRBV20-1, the J call TRBJ2-2, with TRBD2 identical over 7 bases. Trimming took 6 bases from V and 3 from J; bases not matched to a gene: 10. There are 15 residues in the CDR3. From germline, CDR1 is DFQATT and CDR2 SNEGSKA (reference sequence). In nucleotides, the CDR3 is TGCAGTGCCAAGCGGGGCAGGGTCGACACCGGGGAGCTGTTTTTT. Translation gives CSAKRGRVDTGELFF.

This clonotype was seen many times. The chain joins TRBV7-2 to TRBJ2-1; D unresolved. Germline V gene data show CDR1 as SGHTA and CDR2 as FQGNSA. V was pared by 0 bases and J by 4 bases, with 19 bases between. This CDR3 has 18 residues. The CDR3 region has the DNA TGTGCCAGCAGCTTAGCGCGAAGGGAACGACATGGATACAATGAGCAGTTCTTC. Its translation is CASSLARRERHGYNEQFF.

On this clonotype: One end of the junction varies from germline; a read error may be responsible. The chain combines TRBV5-1 with TRBJ1-2; D unresolved. Germline CDR1 reads SGHRS; CDR2 reads YFSETQ. The CDR3 covers 14 residues. In DNA form, the CDR3 reads TGCGCCAGCAGCTTGGCCGGGGAAAACTATAGCTACACCTTC. It specifies CASSLAGENYSYTF.

The chain has TRBV13 and TRBJ1-3; 9 bases match TRBD1. Germline loops: CDR1 PRHDT, CDR2 FYEKMQ (reference sequence). Trimming took 0 bases from V and 0 from J; bases not matched to a gene: 6. The CDR3 is 18 amino acids. The CDR3 here is CASSLGQGAVFSGNTIYF. The CDR3 nucleotides are TGTGCCAGCAGCTTAGGACAGGGGGCTGTGTTCTCTGGAAACACCATATATTTT. The full variable domain, its missing parts supplied by reference TRBV13 and TRBJ1-3, is AAGVIQSPRHLIKEKRETATLKCYPIPRHDTVYWYQQGPGQDPQFLISFYEKMQSDKGSIPDRFSAQQFSDYHSELNMSSLELGDSALYFCASSLGQGAVFSGNTIYFGEGSWLTVV.

Only a few counts were recorded for this clonotype. This chain joins TRBV5-1 and TRBJ1-2; 8 positions agree with TRBD1. This CDR3 comprises 15 residues. Germline V lookup: CDR1 SGHRS, CDR2 YFSETQ. The V gene end was trimmed by 3 bases and the J gene end by 5 bases; junction bases not matched to a gene: 9. CDR3: CASSYEDRVPYGYTF. The CDR3, as DNA: TGCGCCAGCAGCTATGAGGACAGGGTCCCGTATGGCTACACCTTC.

This clonotype was seen ten or more times. The chain carries TRBV29-1 and TRBJ2-1; the match to TRBD1 covers 9 bases. V shed 7 bases and J 4 bases; nucleotides not matched to a gene: 8. CDR3 length: 14 amino acids. The germline CDR1 and CDR2 sequences are SQVTM and ANQGSEA. The CDR3 nucleotides are TGCAGCGCTTCCGGGACAGGGTATTACAATGAGCAGTTCTTC. It encodes CSASGTGYYNEQFF.

The chain joins TRBV24-1 to TRBJ2-5, with D perhaps matching TRBD1 (6 bases). The germline gives CDR1 KGHDR, CDR2 SFDVKD. V dropped 4 bases and J dropped 7 bases, with 12 bases sitting between them. This CDR3 contains 13 residues. In DNA form, the CDR3 reads TGTGCCACCAGTGAAGGGACACCAGGGACCCAGTACTTC. Translation: CATSEGTPGTQYF.

The V and J genes are TRBV11-2 and TRBJ2-1; D may match TRBD1 or TRBD2 (6 bases each). The germline gives CDR1 SGHAT, CDR2 FQNNGV. The CDR3 covers 16 residues. Trimming pared 3 bases from V and 0 bases from J, leaving 12 bases between. CDR3 nucleotide sequence: TGTGCCAGCAGCTTGAGGGGGGTCCGCTCCTACAATGAGCAGTTCTTC. Amino acids: CASSLRGVRSYNEQFF.

This clonotype was counted ten times or more. This rearrangement joins TRBV20-1 to TRBJ2-7, with D possibly matching TRBD2 (6 bases). This CDR3 comprises 15 residues. V dropped 0 bases and J dropped 0 bases, with 12 bases sitting between them. Germline V CDR1 and CDR2: DFQATT, SNEGSKA (reference sequence). The DNA of the CDR3 is TGCAGTGCTAGAGATCTAGCGCACCCCTCCTACGAGCAGTACTTC. Amino acids: CSARDLAHPSYEQYF.

At least ten counts were recorded for this clonotype. The rearrangement joins TRBV30 to TRBJ2-5; a possible D gene is TRBD2 (5 bases). The germline gives CDR1 GTSNPN, CDR2 SVGIG (reference sequence). V was cut by 3 bases and J by 4 bases, with 30 bases left in between. CDR3 size: 19 residues. The CDR3 spells CAWRSVVRIGPARVETQYF. The CDR3 DNA sequence: TGTGCCTGGAGGTCTGTGGTCCGAATTGGTCCCGCGAGGGTAGAGACCCAGTACTTC.